Each of the 13 T cell receptor beta chains below was sequenced from the same sample in a study of radiation and T cells in renal cell carcinoma (TCRdb year 2020). Library preparation used the immunoSEQ multiplex PCR assay. The table comes from immuneACCESS by way of TCRdb, which keeps in-frame sequences with V and J called. Part of the clones is missing from these tables; in studies checked, under half for an unresolved V gene and the rest for unknown reasons. The sample records around 130,000 clones, 88% of which are singletons. Nearly 6% of the sample is in the top ten clones. Per the publication, the time point label means: blood 2 weeks post-SBRT. The sample's treatment or condition label, decoded: 15 Gy SBRT to primary tumor, nephrectomy 4 weeks later. The source material was blood, sampled from a patient whose treatment included radiotherapy and nephrectomy. The receptor set was obtained from a woman aged 70-85 years with renal cell carcinoma.

The rearrangement uses TRBV5-1 and TRBJ2-3, with D perhaps TRBD1 (5 bases). Germline V CDR1 and CDR2: SGHRS, YFSETQ. Trimming took off 10 bases at V and 0 bases at J, with 15 bases between the two ends. The CDR3 is 14 amino acids. The CDR3 reads CASQVTVSTDTQYF. The CDR3 region has the DNA TGCGCCTCTCAGGTGACAGTTAGCACAGATACGCAGTATTTT.

In this sample, this clone turned up once. The chain links TRBV5-4 to TRBJ2-3; D might be TRBD1 (5 bases). Trimming cost V 1 base and J 6 bases, with 9 bases left between them. This CDR3 is 13 amino acids long. The germline CDR1 and CDR2 sequences are SGHNT and YYREEE (reference sequence). As DNA, the CDR3 is TGTGCCAGCAGCTTGAAGGGGCCGGATACGCAGTATTTT. This translates into CASSLKGPDTQYF.

This chain connects TRBV30 to TRBJ1-5; perhaps TRBD1 as D (5 bases). Trimming took 3 bases from V and 6 from J, leaving 12 bases between them. This CDR3 comprises 13 residues. Germline loops: CDR1 GTSNPN, CDR2 SVGIG (reference sequence). CDR3 bases: TGTGCCTGGAGCGCGCAGGGATCTCAGCCCCAGCATTTT. Protein: CAWSAQGSQPQHF.

The chain has TRBV6-6 and TRBJ1-3; D is ambiguous. Germline lookup yields CDR1 MNHNY and CDR2 SVGAGI (reference sequence). V was cut by 0 bases and J by 4 bases, with 13 bases left in between. CDR3 size: 16 residues. The CDR3 DNA is TGTGCCAGCAGTTACTCTCGGCCCCAAGGAGGAAACACCATATATTTT. Its translation: CASSYSRPQGGNTIYF.

The rearrangement joins TRBV7-2 to TRBJ1-5; TRBD1 might be the D (6 bases). Germline loops: CDR1 SGHTA, CDR2 FQGNSA. This CDR3 region has 15 residues. V was cut by 5 bases and J by 2 bases, with 13 bases left in between. For the CDR3, the DNA is TGTGCCAGCAGCCTCGATCGACAGGGCAATCAGCCCCAGCATTTT. Its translation: CASSLDRQGNQPQHF.

The V and J genes are TRBV2 and TRBJ2-6; possibly TRBD2 for D (6 bases). This CDR3 is 16 amino acids long. CDR1 and CDR2 from the germline V gene are SNHLY and FYNNEI. With 6 bases removed from V and 0 bases from J, the gap between germline ends came to 12 bases. The CDR3 DNA reads as TGTGCCAGCAGGGAGGGCAGTTACTCTGGGGCCAACGTCCTGACTTTC. It translates to CASREGSYSGANVLTF. The variable domain in full, with the rest retrieved from reference TRBV2 and TRBJ2-6, is EPEVTQTPSHQVTQMGQEVILRCVPISNHLYFYWYRQILGQKVEFLVSFYNNEISEKSEIFDDQFSVERPDGSNFTLKIRSTKLEDSAMYFCASREGSYSGANVLTFGAGSRLTVL.

This clone appeared once. The chain employs TRBV5-4 and TRBJ1-6; no clear D gene. Per the germline V gene, CDR1 is SGHNT and CDR2 is YYREEE (reference sequence). The V end lost 2 bases, the J end lost 0 bases, and 6 bases lay between the germline ends. The CDR3 runs to 15 residues. CDR3 coding DNA: TGTGCCAGCAGCTTTCAGAGCTCCTATAATTCACCCCTCCACTTT. This codes for CASSFQSSYNSPLHF. Full variable domain (rest looked up from reference TRBV5-4 and TRBJ1-6): ETGVTQSPTHLIKTRGQQVTLRCSSQSGHNTVSWYQQALGQGPQFIFQYYREEENGRGNFPPRFSGLQFPNYSSELNVNALELDDSALYLCASSFQSSYNSPLHFGNGTRLTVT.

The gene calls are TRBV18 and TRBJ1-5; D is uncertain. This CDR3 has 13 amino acids. Germline values: CDR1 KGHSH, CDR2 LQKENI. V dropped 5 bases and J dropped 1 base, with 6 bases sitting between them. The CDR3 DNA is TGTGCCAGCTCATATGGAAGCAATCAGCCCCAGCATTTT. It codes for CASSYGSNQPQHF.

V usage is TRBV29-1 and J usage is TRBJ1-1; 7 positions agree with TRBD1. Germline V gives CDR1 SQVTM, CDR2 ANQGSEA. This CDR3 region has 13 residues. Germline trimming cut 7 bases from V and 4 bases from J; bases unmatched to any gene: 9. The DNA for the CDR3 is TGCAGCGCAACAACAGGGGAAGGCACTGAAGCTTTCTTT. This gives the protein CSATTGEGTEAFF.

The V and J genes are TRBV7-8 and TRBJ1-2, with D maybe TRBD1 (5 bases). Germline CDR1 reads SGHVS; CDR2 reads FQNEAQ. V lost 1 base and J lost 3, with 12 bases in between. The CDR3 consists of 15 residues. CDR3 in amino acids: CASSLEAGGDYGYTF. In nucleotides, the CDR3 is TGTGCCAGCAGCTTAGAGGCAGGAGGGGACTATGGCTACACCTTC.

This clone was recorded a few times. The chain recombines TRBV7-6 with TRBJ1-2; possible D gene TRBD1, 6 bases. From germline, CDR1 is SGHVS and CDR2 FNYEAQ. The V end was cut by 1 base, the J end by 4 bases, with 7 bases between. The CDR3 spans 13 residues. CDR3 sequence reads: CASSLEDSYGYTF. Written as DNA, the CDR3 is TGTGCCAGCAGCTTAGAGGACAGCTATGGCTACACCTTC.

The chain combines TRBV19 with TRBJ1-1; no clear D. The V end was cut by 6 bases, the J end by 7 bases, with 21 bases between. The CDR3 has 15 residues. Germline V gene data show CDR1 as LNHDA and CDR2 as SQIVND (reference sequence). The CDR3 coding sequence is TGTGCCAGTAGACACATCGGGAACCCCCGGGGTGAAGCTTTCTTT. It translates to CASRHIGNPRGEAFF.

CDR3 sequence: CSASPSTEAFF. The CDR3, as DNA: TGCAGTGCTAGCCCGAGCACTGAAGCTTTCTTT. The rearrangement uses TRBV20-1 and TRBJ1-1; D uncertain. The CDR3 is 11 residues long. The V end was cut by 3 bases, the J end by 4 bases, with 6 bases between. Germline-derived CDR1 and CDR2 are DFQATT and SNEGSKA (reference sequence).